One sample yielded the 8 T cell receptor beta chains listed below, sequenced in a study of blood T cell repertoires in COVID-19. The assay was immunoSEQ multiplex PCR, and TCRdb's table has in-frame clones only and misses some. The repertoire holds some 250,000 clones, with approximately 83% as singletons. Input material: PBMCs or T cells enriched from blood (not recorded which). The receptor source for this set is a woman between 40 and 55 years old with acute COVID-19.

The chain uses TRBV29-1 and TRBJ2-2; 7 bases agree with TRBD1. This CDR3 contains 21 residues. V lost 7 bases and J lost 0; bases outside the gene matches: 26. Germline V gene data show CDR1 as SQVTM and CDR2 as ANQGSEA. The chain's CDR3 is CSALSPGGTSGQPANTGELFF. CDR3 DNA: TGCAGCGCATTGAGCCCCGGCGGCACTTCGGGACAGCCGGCGAACACCGGGGAGCTGTTTTTT.

The J gene is TRBJ2-2, the V gene TRBV6-4; no firm D call. CDR3 length: 13 amino acids. V lost 6 bases to trimming and J lost 2 bases, with 7 bases between them. Germline V gene lookup returns CDR1 MRHNA and CDR2 SNTAGT. The CDR3: CASRAVNTGELFF. The CDR3 DNA is TGTGCCAGCAGGGCGGTAAACACCGGGGAGCTGTTTTTT.

This rearrangement joins TRBV18 to TRBJ1-4; D may be TRBD1 (6 bases). V was shortened by 2 bases and J by 6 bases, with 13 bases between the two germline ends. Germline CDR1 reads KGHSH; CDR2 reads LQKENI. The CDR3 is 15 amino acids. CDR3: CASSPTGGADEKLFF. CDR3 sequence (DNA): TGTGCCAGCTCACCAACGGGGGGCGCGGATGAAAAACTGTTTTTT.

The chain carries TRBV12-5 and TRBJ2-1; D call uncertain. The CDR3 runs 13 residues. V dropped 2 bases and J dropped 6 bases, with 8 bases sitting between them. Germline-derived CDR1 and CDR2 are LGHNT and FRNRAP. CDR3 in DNA: TGTGCTAGTGGTTTGTCTGTATTCAATGAGCAGTTCTTC. Its translation is CASGLSVFNEQFF.

The chain recombines TRBV7-9 with TRBJ2-3; the match to TRBD1 covers 8 bases. The junction had 5 bases not matched to a gene; V was cut back by 4 bases and J by 2 bases. The CDR3 is made up of 15 amino acids. From germline, CDR1 is SEHNR and CDR2 FQNEAQ (reference sequence). This chain's CDR3 is CASSSGQGLTDTQYF. In nucleotides, the CDR3 is TGTGCCAGCAGCTCTGGACAGGGCCTCACAGATACGCAGTATTTT.

Worth noting for this clone: A junction end diverges from the germline sequence, so it may reflect a read error. This chain joins TRBV10-2 and TRBJ2-1, with TRBD2 as a possible D gene (6 bases). Germline CDR1 is WSHSY and CDR2 is SAAADI. This CDR3 region has 15 residues. CDR3 DNA: TGCGCCAGCAGGGAACCGGGACTCTCCCACAATGAGCAGTTCTTC. This gives the protein CASREPGLSHNEQFF.

The rearrangement joins TRBV20-1 to TRBJ1-4, with 7 positions matching TRBD1. The CDR3 runs to 13 residues. Germline V gene sequence: CDR1 DFQATT, CDR2 SNEGSKA (reference sequence). Trimming cost V 3 bases and J 9 bases; bases outside gene matches: 7. CDR3 amino acids: CSASSGGRKKLFF. The CDR3 nucleotides are TGCAGTGCTAGTTCAGGGGGGCGAAAAAAACTGTTTTTT.

This sequence joins TRBV19 and TRBJ2-2; the match to TRBD2 covers 7 bases. Germline CDR1 reads LNHDA; CDR2 reads SQIVND (reference sequence). CDR3 length: 17 amino acids. J was trimmed by 7 bases and V by 3 bases; bases with no gene match: 14. This CDR3 is CASSIRGGGGDIGELFF. In DNA form, the CDR3 reads TGTGCCAGTAGTATCCGCGGCGGCGGGGGAGACATCGGGGAGCTGTTTTTT.